There are a few counts of the clone carrying this T cell receptor (beta chain). Its antigen remains unknown. TCRdb analysed the RT-PCR reads with MiXCR anew, one entry per CDR3 protein. This sample yields roughly 780,000 distinct CDR3 sequences, of which approximately 17% are seen a single time; roughly a tenth belongs to the top ten. This sample is drawn from a study of response to subunit inactivated influenza vaccine. General study points: Few new T cells, the authors suggested, are recruited by each seasonal influenza vaccination.

Trimming left V 0 bases short and J 5 bases short, with 14 bases between. CDR1 is DFQATT and CDR2 is SNEGSKA in the germline V gene (reference sequence). The CDR3 runs 14 residues. The receptor's source is a man aged 50 or older who received an inactivated influenza vaccine. This rearrangement joins TRBV20-1 to TRBJ2-7, with a possible D match to TRBD1 (6 bases). Source: PBMCs from blood, taken less than 6 days after vaccination. The CDR3 region has the DNA TGCAGTGCTAGAGATCTTGCCAGGGGCGACGAGCAGTACTTC. It yields the protein CSARDLARGDEQYF.